This T cell receptor beta chain was retrieved from a study of CD8+ T cells in alopecia areata (dated by TCRdb to between 2017 and 2018). Turning to the overall study: The treated patients took part in an open-label pilot trial in which moderate-to-severe alopecia areata was treated with oral tofacitinib at 5 to 10 mg twice daily. Patients received tofacitinib for 6 to 18 months and were then followed off drug for 6 months to check for delayed response and recurrence. The study used high-throughput TCRbeta sequencing to examine T cell clonal expansion in alopecia areata, in both the C3H/HeJ mouse model and human patients. Scalp tissue and sorted CD4+ and CD8+ peripheral blood T cells from patchy and totalis/universalis alopecia areata patients and from healthy controls were covered by human TCRbeta sequencing. Biopsies were taken from tofacitinib-treated patients at baseline and again at 4 and 24 weeks into treatment, and several of those patients also had a later scalp biopsy. Scalp clonality was compared among normal scalp (n=4), patchy alopecia areata scalp (n=8), and alopecia totalis/universalis scalp (n=8). RNA was extracted with the PAXgene miRNA kit for fixed scalp, the miRNeasy kit for PBMCs, and the RNeasy kit for mouse skin. TCRbeta CDR3 regions were amplified by immunoSEQ multiplex PCR with 35 Vbeta forward and 13 Jbeta reverse primers. On the study overall, not on this receptor specifically: Resident alphabeta T cells in normal human skin are also sequenced, complicating scalp TCR repertoire analysis, unlike mouse skin dominated by gammadelta T cells. TCR sequences shared between patients were less clear than in mice, possibly partly because of HLA diversity in the patient population. Lesional scalp, especially in alopecia totalis/universalis, showed higher clonality and more expanded CD8+ clones than normal scalp, suggesting antigenic drive.

What this sample's time point label stands for: baseline before oral tofacitinib. Lesional scalp punch biopsies and peripheral blood were collected from alopecia areata patients. PBMCs were isolated by density centrifugation and stained for CD3, CD4 and CD8, and CD4+ and CD8+ T cells were sorted on a FACSAria. Germline trimming amounts to 2 bases on V and 2 bases on J, with 7 as the count of junction bases outside the gene matches. Including the terminal cysteine and phenylalanine, the CDR3 comprises 16 residues. This entry keeps only the CDR3 DNA: 48 bases, framed from base 1. Looking up the germline V gene yields CDR1 MGHRA and CDR2 YSYEKL. With regard to this clone: This receptor's antigen is unknown. No much larger clonotype is one base removed from it; base qualities were not supplied.

The library was produced with the immunoSEQ multiplex PCR assay. RNA was extracted from all samples and reverse transcribed into cDNA, which served as template for TCR sequencing. First-strand cDNA was synthesized using SuperScript III with a 2:1 mix of oligo-dT and random hexamers. A synthetic immune receptor repertoire was used to measure amplification bias, and any remaining bias was corrected computationally. The paper's data handling went like this. Raw reads were preprocessed to remove errors, and CDR3 was defined according to IMGT conventions as the region from the conserved cysteine to phenylalanine. Clonality was computed as 1 minus the Shannon entropy, with the entropy normalized by log2 of the number of productive unique TCRs. Whether each scalp clone was CD4 or CD8 was inferred by checking scalp TCRbeta sequences against the CD4 and CD8 repertoires from sorted blood. The table was pulled from immuneACCESS by TCRdb, which kept in-frame rearrangements only. Such tables lose some clones; where checked, under half of the loss comes from unresolved V genes, and the rest has no known cause. Clone size and the V and J calls come from that table; the DNA yielded D and trimming. The sample includes tens of thousands of clones, with around 97% observed a single time. The ten most abundant clones make up more than 25% of the sample.

The receptor chain draws on TRBV4-1 and TRBJ2-3, with 7 bases matching TRBD1. This clonotype was sampled from a human donor with alopecia areata. The sequences come from CD8+ T cells sorted from blood, collected at week 0. The nucleotide sequence is TGCGCCAGCAGCCAATCGACAGGGTCCCTCACAGATACGCAGTATTTT. Translated, it reads CASSQSTGSLTDTQYF.